The following is a T cell receptor (beta chain) sequence with its context. These data belong to a study of blood T cell repertoires in COVID-19. The wider study: Specimens from acute and convalescent COVID-19 originated in the United States, Italy and Spain. T cells, B-cell-depleted T cells, or PBMCs provided the cDNA or gDNA that served as material.

V shed 1 base and J shed 0 bases, with 16 bases lying between them. Looked up from germline, CDR1 is SGHVS and CDR2 is FNYEAQ. This CDR3 is built from 17 residues. Authors' methods: Estimation of nucleated cell counts relied on the amplification of reference gene primers. TCRdb's copy holds only in-frame clones and misses some; the assay was immunoSEQ multiplex PCR. V and J calls and clone size come straight from that table; D and trimming were deduced from the DNA. The sample lists over 95,000 clones; roughly four fifths were seen once. Sequenced input: peripheral blood. This chain connects TRBV7-6 to TRBJ2-7; D is perhaps TRBD1 (6 bases). The origin of this receptor is a human donor in a cohort sampled during active COVID-19. CDR3 sequence (DNA): TGTGCCAGCAGCTTAGTTTCGGGACATACGAGCTCCTACGAGCAGTACTTC. Translated, it gives CASSLVSGHTSSYEQYF.